A single sample gave rise to the 6 T cell receptor beta chains below, sequenced in a study of blood T cell repertoires in COVID-19. Profiling relied on immunoSEQ multiplex PCR, and the TCRdb table lists in-frame clones only, not all of them. The sample yields a few hundred thousand clones, 87% seen once. Sequencing used PBMCs or T cells enriched from blood (not recorded which). Receptors originate from a young woman who had recovered from COVID-19.

The V gene is TRBV28, the J gene TRBJ2-5; 12 nucleotides agree with TRBD1. The germline CDR1 and CDR2 sequences are MDHEN and SYDVKM. The CDR3 loop spans 14 amino acids. V was pared by 7 bases and J by 5 bases, with 5 bases of the junction left unmatched. CDR3 in amino acids: CASMGTGGSETQYF. The CDR3 DNA reads TGTGCCAGCATGGGGACAGGGGGCTCGGAGACCCAGTACTTC.

V usage is TRBV19 and J usage is TRBJ2-7; D might be TRBD1 (6 bases). This CDR3 contains 15 residues. Between the trimmed V and J ends, which lost 1 base and 3 bases, there was a span of 13 bases. Germline CDR1 LNHDA, CDR2 SQIVND (reference sequence). CDR3 in DNA: TGTGCCAGTAGTATAGCCACCGGGACACTCTACGAGCAGTACTTC. This translates into CASSIATGTLYEQYF.

This clone was counted a single time. The chain recombines TRBV19 with TRBJ1-1; a possible D gene is TRBD1 (5 bases). This CDR3 region has 15 residues. V gave up 2 bases and J gave up 1 base, with 11 bases separating them. Looked up from germline, CDR1 is LNHDA and CDR2 is SQIVND (reference sequence). The CDR3 loop reads CASSIRGGPNTEAFF. The DNA of the CDR3 is TGTGCCAGTAGTATACGGGGGGGACCGAACACTGAAGCTTTCTTT.

J is TRBJ2-3 and V is TRBV6-2 or TRBV6-3; 15 bases are shared with TRBD2. Losses at the gene ends were 4 bases for V and 5 bases for J; bases not matched to a gene: 4. Germline V gene data show CDR1 as MNHEY and CDR2 as SVGEGT. The CDR3 runs 16 residues. Written as DNA, the CDR3 is TGTGCCAGCAGTTTAGGACTAGCGGGGGGGCGAGATACGCAGTATTTT. Translated: CASSLGLAGGRDTQYF.

This chain uses TRBV7-2 with TRBJ2-2; the match to TRBD1 covers 9 bases. J gave up 6 bases and V 3 bases, and 5 bases lay outside the gene matches. The CDR3 is made up of 15 amino acids. Germline CDR1 reads SGHTA; CDR2 reads FQGNSA. CDR3 protein: CASSFGQGPAGELFF. CDR3 DNA: TGTGCCAGCAGCTTCGGACAGGGGCCGGCCGGGGAGCTGTTTTTT.

V and J are TRBV18 and TRBJ1-4; TRBD1 aligns across 7 bases. Trimming cost V 8 bases and J 0 bases; bases outside gene matches: 6. CDR3 length: 15 amino acids. Germline CDR1 is KGHSH and CDR2 is LQKENI. The CDR3 is CASRGQAATNEKLFF. The CDR3 region has the DNA TGTGCCAGCAGGGGGCAAGCCGCAACTAATGAAAAACTGTTTTTT.